The 19 T cell receptor beta chains in this list originate from one sample, sequenced in a study of shared clonotypes between healthy human individuals. Using immunoSEQ multiplex PCR, the repertoire was profiled, and TCRdb retains in-frame clones only, with some absent. The sample holds under 150,000 clones, more than 65% seen once. Sequencing input: memory CD8+ T cells sorted from blood. Subset: CD45RO+ cells pooled with CCR7-negative TemRA cells. These receptors all come from a woman aged 25 to 45 in good health.

This chain links TRBV7-9 with TRBJ2-7, with D perhaps TRBD2 (6 bases). Germline V lookup: CDR1 SEHNR, CDR2 FQNEAQ (reference sequence). Trimming removed 2 bases at V and 3 bases at J, with 17 bases between. The CDR3 sequence is 16 residues long. The CDR3 sequence: CASSLTGSMSHYEQYF. Here the CDR3 DNA reads TGTGCCAGCAGCTTAACCGGGAGTATGTCCCACTACGAGCAGTACTTC.

The chain recombines TRBV19 with TRBJ1-5, with D tentatively TRBD1 (6 bases). From germline, CDR1 is LNHDA and CDR2 SQIVND (reference sequence). With 10 bases removed from V and 7 bases from J, the gap between germline ends came to 23 bases. The CDR3 sequence is 15 residues long. The CDR3 nucleotides read TGTGCCACCAGAGACTATACAGGGTCCGGCCAGCCCCAGCATTTT. Translating it yields CATRDYTGSGQPQHF.

The V gene is TRBV7-6, the J gene TRBJ1-4; TRBD1 might be the D (5 bases). The CDR3 runs 13 residues. Germline loops: CDR1 SGHVS, CDR2 FNYEAQ. V was shortened by 5 bases and J by 8 bases, with 12 bases between the two germline ends. CDR3 sequence: CASSPREGEKLFF. The CDR3 DNA follows: TGTGCCAGCAGCCCCCGAGAGGGGGAAAAACTGTTTTTT. The full variable domain, in which reference TRBV7-6 and TRBJ1-4 provide the parts outside the CDR3, is GAGVSQSPRYKVTKRGQDVALRCDPISGHVSLYWYRQALGQGPEFLTYFNYEAQQDKSGLPNDRFSAERPEGSISTLTIQRTEQRDSAMYRCASSPREGEKLFFGSGTQLSVL.

The chain carries TRBV4-1 and TRBJ2-1; 8 bases are a match to TRBD2. Losses at the gene ends were 1 base for V and 9 bases for J; bases not matched to a gene: 14. Germline lookup yields CDR1 MGHRA and CDR2 YSYEKL. The CDR3 is 17 amino acids. CDR3 DNA sequence: TGCGCCAGCAGCCAAGTAGACATGGGACTAGGGCGCGGTGAGCAGTTCTTC. Protein product: CASSQVDMGLGRGEQFF.

The chain carries TRBV15 and TRBJ2-3, with 8 bases matching TRBD2. Germline CDR1 and CDR2: LNHNV and YYDKDF (reference sequence). Trimming removed 0 bases from V and 4 bases from J; junction bases left unmatched: 6. This CDR3 is built from 16 residues. The CDR3 DNA is TGTGCCACCAGCAGAGATCGGGGGGGAGGCCCAGATACGCAGTATTTT. Amino acid sequence: CATSRDRGGGPDTQYF. Full variable domain (remainder filled in from reference TRBV15 and TRBJ2-3): DAMVIQNPRYQVTQFGKPVTLSCSQTLNHNVMYWYQQKSSQAPKLLFHYYDKDFNNEADTPDNFQSRRPNTSFCFLDIRSPGLGDTAMYLCATSRDRGGGPDTQYFGPGTRLTVL.

The gene calls are TRBV30 and TRBJ2-7; D might be TRBD2 (6 bases). This CDR3 has 16 residues. Germline V gene data show CDR1 as GTSNPN and CDR2 as SVGIG (reference sequence). Trimming removed 0 bases from V and 7 bases from J, with 22 bases in between. CDR3 DNA: TGTGCCTGGAGTGTAGAAGTCGCGGGAATGCGAGGAGAGCAGTACTTC. As protein: CAWSVEVAGMRGEQYF.

This clone was detected ten times or more. The V gene is TRBV28, the J gene TRBJ1-2; TRBD1 agrees at 8 bases. The CDR3 runs to 17 residues. The germline CDR1 and CDR2 sequences are MDHEN and SYDVKM. Germline trimming cut 3 bases from V and 2 bases from J; bases unmatched to any gene: 11. The DNA for the CDR3 is TGTGCCAGCAGTTTCTGGACAGGGCTTACCGGGAACTATGGCTACACCTTC. It is translated as CASSFWTGLTGNYGYTF.

A note on this clone: A far bigger clonotype differs at one base, so this is likely a read error. The chain recombines TRBV5-2 with TRBJ2-2; the D segment call TRBD2 is taken from the table without a DNA check. TRBV5-2 is deemed a pseudogene. CDR3 length: 13 amino acids. The CDR3 spells CASSLEGTGELFF. The CDR3 DNA reads as TGTGCCAGCAGCCTAGAAGGAACCGGGGAGCTGTTTTTT.

This chain connects TRBV21-1 to TRBJ1-1; the table calls TRBD1, which could not be checked here. TRBV21-1 is labeled a pseudogene. This CDR3 region has 16 residues. The CDR3 region is CASSKVHRGGHRWAFF. CDR3 nucleotide sequence: TGTGCCAGCAGCAAAGTTCACAGGGGCGGCCATAGGTGGGCTTTCTTT.

This clone has at least ten counts. The V and J genes are TRBV7-9 and TRBJ1-1, with 8 nucleotides matching TRBD1. J lost 10 bases, V lost 5 bases, and 6 bases had no gene match. CDR1 SEHNR and CDR2 FQNEAQ come from the germline V gene (reference sequence). The CDR3 length is 12 residues. The CDR3 spells CASSRADRGAFF. The CDR3 DNA sequence: TGTGCCAGCAGCCGGGCTGACAGGGGAGCTTTCTTT.

This chain connects TRBV6-6 to TRBJ1-3; D is undetermined. The CDR3 runs to 12 residues. Germline V gene lookup returns CDR1 MNHNY and CDR2 SVGAGI (reference sequence). Trimming cost V 5 bases and J 4 bases, with 6 bases left between them. Here the CDR3 DNA reads TGTGCCAGCAGTCACCTCGGAAACACCATATATTTT. It encodes CASSHLGNTIYF.

The chain combines TRBV29-1 with TRBJ2-3; possible D gene TRBD1, 6 bases. Per the germline V gene, CDR1 is SQVTM and CDR2 is ANQGSEA. The germline V and J ends were trimmed by 2 bases and 4 bases, with 7 bases remaining between them. The CDR3 is 12 amino acids. Here the CDR3 reads CSVEWGPDTQYF. CDR3 bases: TGCAGCGTTGAATGGGGGCCAGATACGCAGTATTTT.

This clone has only a few counts. The chain joins TRBV11-1 to TRBJ2-7; D is uncertain. Germline CDR1 is SGHAT and CDR2 is FQDESV (reference sequence). V was cut by 6 bases and J by 0 bases, with 6 bases left in between. This CDR3 comprises 12 residues. CDR3 DNA sequence: TGTGCCAGCAGTTCCGACTCCTACGAGCAGTACTTC. Translation: CASSSDSYEQYF.

The rearrangement uses TRBV30 and TRBJ1-5; maybe TRBD1 (6 bases). There are 15 residues in the CDR3. CDR1 and CDR2 from the germline V gene are GTSNPN and SVGIG (reference sequence). Trimming cost V 0 bases and J 3 bases, with 12 bases left between them. The CDR3 here is CAWSVLRGPNQPQHF. The CDR3 DNA reads as TGTGCCTGGAGTGTCCTACGGGGGCCCAATCAGCCCCAGCATTTT.

The chain has TRBV27 and TRBJ2-1; perhaps TRBD1 as D (8 bases). CDR3 length: 16 amino acids. V was pared by 2 bases and J by 12 bases, with 23 bases between. Germline V gene sequence: CDR1 MNHEY, CDR2 SMNVEV (reference sequence). The CDR3 spells CASSLLGGRQGLGQFF. DNA of the CDR3: TGTGCCAGCAGTTTACTTGGCGGGAGACAGGGGTTGGGGCAGTTCTTC.

The rearrangement joins TRBV28 to TRBJ2-7; D unresolved. V lost 5 bases and J lost 0, with 11 bases in between. The germline gives CDR1 MDHEN, CDR2 SYDVKM. CDR3 size: 14 residues. CDR3 region: CASSKLRSSYEQYF. Here the CDR3 DNA reads TGTGCCAGCAGTAAACTTCGGAGCTCCTACGAGCAGTACTTC.

The chain employs TRBV5-5 and TRBJ2-2; 15 bases align to TRBD2. The CDR3 spans 18 residues. Germline assignment: CDR1 SGHKS and CDR2 YYEKEE (reference sequence). The V and J ends lost 4 bases and 2 bases, in that order; junction bases with no gene match: 6. The CDR3, as DNA: TGTGCCAGCAGCACGGGACTAGCGGGAGGATCAAACACCGGGGAGCTGTTTTTT. Translating gives CASSTGLAGGSNTGELFF.

Here the CDR3 reads CASSPRRDSGNTIYF. CDR3 coding DNA: TGTGCCAGCAGCCCACGGCGGGACTCTGGAAACACCATATATTTT. V is TRBV9 and J is TRBJ1-3; the D is unclear. The CDR3 extends over 15 amino acids. Per germline, CDR1 SGDLS and CDR2 YYNGEE. V was trimmed by 4 bases and J by 0 bases, leaving 11 bases between them.

The V gene is TRBV15, the J gene TRBJ2-1; 9 nucleotides agree with TRBD1. The CDR3 runs 15 residues. V lost 11 bases, J lost 6 bases, and 14 bases stayed unmatched. Germline CDR1 reads LNHNV; CDR2 reads YYDKDF (reference sequence). Written as DNA, the CDR3 is TGTGCCGCGTCGGGACAGACAGGGGGGTCCAATGAGCAGTTCTTC. Translation gives CAASGQTGGSNEQFF.